This T cell receptor beta chain stems from a study of STAT3 mutations in large granular lymphocyte leukemia. Regarding this clone: What it binds is not known.

Whole-study results and caveats: Differing intervals and regimens complicate linking therapy response to clone burden. Every T-cell large granular lymphocyte leukemia patient had at least one immunodominant TCR beta clonotype.

TCRbeta libraries averaged around 39,000 productive templates per sample. The repertoire was sequenced with immunoSEQ multiplex PCR; TCRdb's copy has only in-frame clones and lacks some. The sample shows more than 25,000 clones, more than 60% of them seen only once. Material for sequencing was peripheral blood mononuclear cells. The sequence was collected from a woman between 50 and 59 years old with T-cell large granular lymphocyte leukemia. Some clones in this sample may be carry-over from other donors' samples.

The CDR3 DNA is TGTGCCAGCAGTTACCGCGGCCGGCCTAACTATGGCTACACCTTC. Amino acids: CASSYRGRPNYGYTF. V is TRBV6-5 and J is TRBJ1-2; D uncertain. The CDR3 is made up of 15 amino acids. Germline V gives CDR1 MNHEY, CDR2 SVGAGI. The V end was cut by 2 bases, the J end by 0 bases, with 10 bases between.